The clone carrying this T cell receptor beta chain appeared many times. As yet, its antigen is unknown. There are 16 residues in the CDR3. Deletions cut 0 bases from V and 2 bases from J, with 14 bases between. Germline V gene data show CDR1 as SGHRS and CDR2 as YFSETQ. This record belongs to a study of blood T cells in healthy people across ages. Study results and limitations: The fall in TCR beta diversity per million T cells was roughly linear with age.

The authors ran a second PCR of roughly 6 to 12 cycles using a sample-barcoded 5' primer and a J-beta primer mix. TCRdb reprocessed the 5' RACE reads via MiXCR and lists one record per CDR3 protein. The sample records more than 650,000 distinct CDR3 sequences, roughly 20% being singletons. This rearrangement joins TRBV5-1 to TRBJ2-5; D might be TRBD1 (5 bases). This TCR was recovered from a man between 65 and 85 years old in good health. Sequenced: blood. CDR3 loop: CASSLGGRGQQETQYF. The CDR3 bases are TGCGCCAGCAGCTTGGGGGGCAGAGGCCAGCAAGAGACCCAGTACTTC.